This entry is about one T cell receptor (beta chain). The antigen remains undetermined. From RNA, the CDR3 regions of TCR beta chains were amplified and sequenced. First-round RT-PCR used HTBI primers; second-round multiplex PCR followed. TCRdb re-analysed the multiplex PCR reads in MiXCR, keeping a single row per CDR3 protein. The table shows 400,000 to 450,000 distinct CDR3 sequences, with around 21% occurring only once. This sample stems from a study of Graves' ophthalmopathy and Graves' hyperthyroidism. Study-wide results and limits: Among expanded thyroid clonotypes above 0.001 frequency, most also occurred in blood.

Unmatched junction bases numbered 10, after V lost 7 bases and J lost 4 bases. The CDR3 contains 15 residues. Sequenced: peripheral blood. The chain combines TRBV12-3 or TRBV12-4 with TRBJ1-5, with TRBD1 matching 7 bases. This sequence originates from a woman aged 18 to 35 with stable Graves' hyperthyroidism. The CDR3 bases are TGTGCCAGCACCGCGACGGGACAGCGAAATCAGCCCCAGCATTTT. Amino acid sequence: CASTATGQRNQPQHF.